These 30 T cell receptor beta chains were all obtained from the same sample, sequenced in a study of blood T cell repertoires in COVID-19. The method was immunoSEQ multiplex PCR; TCRdb's version includes in-frame clones alone and lacks a portion of them. The sample has roughly 50,000 clones, approximately 90% seen once; the top ten hold about 7.7%. The sequenced sample consisted of peripheral blood. Receptors were obtained from a woman in her forties with active COVID-19.

This rearrangement joins TRBV5-5 to TRBJ2-7, with D perhaps matching TRBD1 (6 bases). V gave up 6 bases and J gave up 6 bases, with 25 bases separating them. Germline CDR1 and CDR2: SGHKS and YYEKEE (reference sequence). The CDR3 loop spans 16 amino acids. The CDR3 coding sequence is TGTGCCAGCAACCCCTGGGGAACACAGGGTTTTGGCGAGCAGTACTTC. Translation gives CASNPWGTQGFGEQYF.

This clone was seen only a few times. The V and J genes are TRBV10-1 and TRBJ1-1, with 8 bases fitting TRBD1. There are 13 residues in the CDR3. Trimming removed 6 bases from V and 7 bases from J; junction bases left unmatched: 7. The germline CDR1 and CDR2 sequences are WNHNN and SYGVQD (reference sequence). The CDR3 here is CASSEDRDNEAFF. The CDR3 DNA is TGCGCCAGCAGCGAGGACAGGGATAATGAAGCTTTCTTT.

This sequence joins TRBV7-2 and TRBJ1-2; a weak D match, TRBD1 (5 bases). CDR3 length equals 17 residues. The V gene's germline CDR1 is SGHTA and CDR2 FQGNSA. V lost 5 bases and J 8 bases, leaving 27 bases between the germline ends. CDR3 sequence (DNA): TGTGCCAGCAGCAAGGCTCAGCAAATTCAAGGAGGGGCCGGCTACACCTTC. Amino acids: CASSKAQQIQGGAGYTF.

The chain joins TRBV2 to TRBJ1-2, with 8 bases fitting TRBD1. There are 13 residues in the CDR3. The V segment lost 7 bases and the J segment 4 bases; nucleotides outside the gene matches: 5. The germline V gene has CDR1 SNHLY and CDR2 FYNNEI. In DNA form, the CDR3 reads TGTGCCAGCAATAGACAGGGGAGCTATGGCTACACCTTC. It yields the protein CASNRQGSYGYTF.

The chain links TRBV5-5 to TRBJ2-1; unclear D gene. Germline loops: CDR1 SGHKS, CDR2 YYEKEE (reference sequence). This CDR3 is built from 16 residues. Trimming shortened V by 6 bases and J by 7 bases, and 23 bases separated the two germline ends. The DNA for the CDR3 is TGTGCCAGCATATCCCTCGGTGAATTGAGTCGAAATGAGCAGTTCTTC. As protein: CASISLGELSRNEQFF.

This clone occurred once. This chain joins TRBV6-6 and TRBJ2-5, with TRBD1 matching over 7 bases. The CDR3 consists of 14 residues. V shed 2 bases and J 4 bases; nucleotides not matched to a gene: 4. Germline-derived CDR1 and CDR2 are MNHNY and SVGAGI (reference sequence). CDR3 sequence reads: CASSYRYRGETQYF. The CDR3 nucleotides read TGTGCCAGCAGTTACCGTTACAGGGGAGAGACCCAGTACTTC.

The V and J genes are TRBV7-3 and TRBJ2-3, with D possibly TRBD2 on 6 matching bases. Germline V gene data show CDR1 as SGHTA and CDR2 as FQGTGA. The ends were cut back, 1 base at V and 5 bases at J, with 13 bases in the middle. The CDR3 extends over 15 amino acids. CDR3 loop: CASSLNGGAGDTQYF. CDR3 nucleotides: TGTGCCAGCAGCTTAAACGGCGGGGCGGGAGATACGCAGTATTTT.

The chain has TRBV5-3 and TRBJ2-3, with 7 bases identical to TRBD2. TRBV5-3 falls under the ORF class, with uncertain function. The CDR3 is 16 residues long. V shed 4 bases and J 0 bases; nucleotides not matched to a gene: 8. The DNA for the CDR3 is TGTGCCAGAAGCACTCTAGCGGAAGATAGCACAGATACGCAGTATTTT. Translation gives CARSTLAEDSTDTQYF.

V usage is TRBV30 and J usage is TRBJ2-1; D unclear. V shed 2 bases and J shed 3 bases, with 11 bases lying between them. Germline V gene data show CDR1 as GTSNPN and CDR2 as SVGIG (reference sequence). This CDR3 is built from 14 residues. CDR3 nucleotide sequence: TGTGCCTGGAGTCTGGGCACTCACTACAATGAGCAGTTCTTC. Amino acid sequence: CAWSLGTHYNEQFF.

The chain joins TRBV11-2 to TRBJ2-7, with 13 bases identical to TRBD2. The CDR3 runs to 16 residues. V lost 3 bases and J lost 1; bases outside the gene matches: 3. Germline assignment: CDR1 SGHAT and CDR2 FQNNGV. The CDR3 nucleotides are TGTGCCAGCAGCTTCTGGACTAGCGGGGGATCCTACGAGCAGTACTTC. Its translation is CASSFWTSGGSYEQYF.

The chain has TRBV21-1 and TRBJ1-2; the table's D gene call, TRBD1, was not cross checked with the DNA. TRBV21-1 is an annotated pseudogene. This CDR3 spans 13 amino acids. CDR3 bases: TGTGCCAGCAGCAACGACAGGGGGCTTGGCTACACCTTC. Protein: CASSNDRGLGYTF.

V gene TRBV6-6 combines with J gene TRBJ2-3, with 9 positions matching TRBD2. Germline-derived CDR1 and CDR2 are MNHNY and SVGAGI (reference sequence). Trimming removed 6 bases from V and 5 bases from J; junction bases left unmatched: 9. This CDR3 comprises 15 residues. The CDR3 spells CASRPASGVVDTQYF. DNA of the CDR3: TGTGCCAGCAGGCCAGCTAGCGGGGTTGTAGATACGCAGTATTTT.

The chain has TRBV6-2 or TRBV6-3 and TRBJ1-1, with D possibly matching TRBD1 (6 bases). Per the germline V gene, CDR1 is MNHEY and CDR2 is SVGEGT. The V gene lost 0 bases and the J gene lost 3 bases, with 14 bases spanning the gap. CDR3 length equals 16 residues. CDR3: CASSYSGARGDTEAFF. The CDR3 coding sequence is TGTGCCAGCAGTTACTCAGGGGCCAGGGGAGACACTGAAGCTTTCTTT.

V is TRBV5-1 and J is TRBJ2-3; 12 nucleotides agree with TRBD2. J gave up 0 bases and V 4 bases, and 12 bases lay outside the gene matches. CDR1 is SGHRS and CDR2 is YFSETQ in the germline V gene. This CDR3 has 19 amino acids. The CDR3 sequence: CASSRVTSGGSFSTDTQYF. In DNA, the CDR3 is TGCGCCAGCAGCAGGGTTACTAGCGGGGGGTCCTTTAGCACAGATACGCAGTATTTT. Together with reference TRBV5-1 and TRBJ2-3, the CDR3 gives the full variable domain: KAGVTQTPRYLIKTRGQQVTLSCSPISGHRSVSWYQQTPGQGLQFLFEYFSETQRNKGNFPGRFSGRQFSNSRSEMNVSTLELGDSALYLCASSRVTSGGSFSTDTQYFGPGTRLTVL.

Here the CDR3 reads CASSLDSYSGNTIYF. The CDR3 coding sequence is TGTGCCAGCAGCTTGGATAGTTACTCTGGAAACACCATATATTTT. The genes are TRBV5-4 and TRBJ1-3; D call uncertain. The germline V and J ends were trimmed by 0 bases and 0 bases, with 7 bases remaining between them. The CDR3 spans 15 residues. CDR1 is SGHNT, CDR2 YYREEE, per germline (reference sequence).

The chain combines TRBV28 with TRBJ1-6, with 8 bases matching TRBD1. This CDR3 has 15 residues. Per germline, CDR1 MDHEN and CDR2 SYDVKM. Trimming cost V 6 bases and J 8 bases; bases outside gene matches: 9. CDR3 region: CASRTASGGHSPLHF. In DNA, the CDR3 is TGTGCCAGCAGGACGGCTTCAGGGGGCCATTCACCCCTCCACTTT.

Only one count was recorded for this clone. The rearrangement links TRBV14 to TRBJ2-3, with D unresolved. From germline, CDR1 is SGHDN and CDR2 FVKESK. This CDR3 region has 15 residues. Trimming shortened V by 0 bases and J by 0 bases, and 7 bases separated the two germline ends. The CDR3, as DNA: TGTGCCAGCAGCCAAGAATGGGCTAGCACAGATACGCAGTATTTT. This codes for CASSQEWASTDTQYF.

This chain connects TRBV18 to TRBJ2-7; 9 bases map to TRBD2. CDR1 is KGHSH, CDR2 LQKENI, per germline. This CDR3 contains 15 residues. V shed 2 bases, J shed 4 bases, and the junction held 6 bases outside the gene matches. Here the CDR3 reads CASSPVSGGKYEQYF. In nucleotides, the CDR3 is TGTGCCAGCTCACCAGTTAGCGGGGGAAAGTACGAGCAGTACTTC.

The J gene is TRBJ1-5, the V gene TRBV3-1 (or the pseudogene TRBV3-2); possible D gene TRBD1, 6 bases. The V end lost 0 bases, the J end lost 8 bases, and 14 bases lay between the germline ends. The germline gives CDR1 LGHDT, CDR2 YNNKEL (reference sequence). The CDR3 runs 15 residues. In DNA, the CDR3 is TGTGCCAGCAGCCAAGATCCCCAGGGGAATAAGCCCCAGCATTTT. Its protein product is CASSQDPQGNKPQHF.

The CDR3 spells CASSQESPLHF. CDR3 bases: TGTGCCAGCAGCCAAGAATCTCCCCTCCACTTT. The gene calls are TRBV3-1 (or the pseudogene TRBV3-2) and TRBJ1-6; D unclear. Germline values: CDR1 LGHDT, CDR2 YNNKEL (reference sequence). This CDR3 contains 11 residues. Trimming cost V 0 bases and J 13 bases, with 4 bases left between them.

The J gene is TRBJ2-1, the V gene TRBV4-3; D is perhaps TRBD1 (7 bases). This CDR3 is built from 17 residues. Germline V gene lookup returns CDR1 LGHNA and CDR2 YSLEER. V gave up 1 base and J gave up 4 bases, with 17 bases separating them. The CDR3 sequence is CASSQGYTQGTYNEQFF. For the CDR3, the DNA is TGCGCCAGCAGCCAAGGGTACACACAGGGGACTTACAATGAGCAGTTCTTC.

A single count supports this clone. The J gene is TRBJ1-2, the V gene TRBV11-2; TRBD1 might be the D (5 bases). Germline V gene sequence: CDR1 SGHAT, CDR2 FQNNGV. Trimming stripped 0 bases from V and 4 bases from J, with 12 bases between. The CDR3 has 15 amino acids. CDR3 in DNA: TGTGCCAGCAGCTTAGATTCGAACCAGGGCTATGGCTACACCTTC. It encodes CASSLDSNQGYGYTF.

The gene calls are TRBV4-2 and TRBJ2-1; the D gene is possibly TRBD2 (5 bases). V was cut by 0 bases and J by 4 bases, with 19 bases left in between. The CDR3 length is 18 residues. Germline assignment: CDR1 LGHNA and CDR2 YNFKEQ. CDR3 DNA: TGTGCCAGCAGCCAAGACCTAGCTCTACCCCGTCAGTACAATGAGCAGTTCTTC. Amino acids: CASSQDLALPRQYNEQFF.

This rearrangement joins TRBV27 to TRBJ1-5; D ambiguous. Looked up from germline, CDR1 is MNHEY and CDR2 is SMNVEV (reference sequence). This CDR3 spans 14 amino acids. Trimming pared 2 bases from V and 2 bases from J, leaving 7 bases between. The CDR3 DNA follows: TGTGCCAGCAGTTTACAGGCGCGCAATCAGCCCCAGCATTTT. Its translation is CASSLQARNQPQHF.

The CDR3 sequence is CAISGSDQPQHF. In nucleotides, the CDR3 is TGTGCCATCAGTGGAAGCGATCAGCCCCAGCATTTT. The V gene is TRBV10-3, the J gene TRBJ1-5; D not resolved. In germline, CDR1 is ENHRY, CDR2 SYGVKD. The CDR3 is 12 amino acids. V lost 4 bases and J 5 bases, leaving 6 bases between the germline ends.

The chain uses TRBV18 and TRBJ2-7; 7 nucleotides match TRBD1. Germline V gene lookup returns CDR1 KGHSH and CDR2 LQKENI. Trimming cost V 1 base and J 6 bases; bases outside gene matches: 9. This CDR3 spans 15 amino acids. The CDR3 reads CASSPQGAQTSEQYF. CDR3 DNA sequence: TGTGCCAGCTCACCACAGGGGGCGCAAACATCCGAGCAGTACTTC.

This clone was seen only once. This chain joins TRBV10-3 and TRBJ2-1; 11 bases fit TRBD2. The germline V gene encodes CDR1 ENHRY and CDR2 SYGVKD. CDR3 length: 17 amino acids. Trimming removed 6 bases from V and 4 bases from J; junction bases left unmatched: 11. The CDR3 spells CAISPPTSGDDYNEQFF. Written as DNA, the CDR3 is TGTGCCATCAGCCCACCGACTAGCGGGGACGATTACAATGAGCAGTTCTTC.

The sample holds a few counts of this clone. This chain uses TRBV4-1 with TRBJ2-2; 7 bases fit TRBD1. This CDR3 has 15 amino acids. Germline assignment: CDR1 MGHRA and CDR2 YSYEKL. With 3 bases clipped from V and 4 bases from J, the junction kept 5 bases outside the gene matches. CDR3 amino acids: CASSQMTGSTGELFF. The CDR3 DNA reads as TGCGCCAGCAGCCAGATGACAGGGAGCACCGGGGAGCTGTTTTTT.

The chain has TRBV19 and TRBJ1-5; no clear D. V was shortened by 0 bases and J by 0 bases, with 9 bases between the two germline ends. Germline V gives CDR1 LNHDA, CDR2 SQIVND (reference sequence). The CDR3 runs to 16 residues. The CDR3 region has the DNA TGTGCCAGTAGTATAGATACGGGGTATAGCAATCAGCCCCAGCATTTT. It codes for CASSIDTGYSNQPQHF.

The V gene is TRBV19, the J gene TRBJ2-3; possible D gene TRBD2, 5 bases. The CDR3 is 16 residues long. The V gene lost 3 bases and the J gene lost 1 base, with 14 bases spanning the gap. Germline CDR1 and CDR2: LNHDA and SQIVND (reference sequence). CDR3 sequence reads: CASSMGASWRTDTQYF. CDR3 DNA sequence: TGTGCCAGTAGTATGGGCGCTAGCTGGCGCACAGATACGCAGTATTTT.